Detailed here is one T cell receptor (beta chain). No antigen is known for it. Base quality data are lacking; no much larger clone is found one base away. Each collaborating institution followed its own protocols to collect whole blood in K2EDTA tubes. For TCRbeta analysis, collaborators shipped samples as frozen whole blood, isolated PBMCs, or DNA extracted from either of those sample types. TCRbeta CDR3 regions were amplified from genomic DNA by means of the immunoSEQ Assay, a bias-controlled multiplex PCR. In the authors' own workflow: Within the assay, amplification of reference gene primers was used to estimate how many nucleated cells each sample contained. Sequence reads were collapsed and filtered to measure the absolute abundance of every unique TCRbeta CDR3 rearrangement. Productive Simpson clonality was computed per sample as the square root of Simpson's diversity index over productive rearrangements. TCRdb stores this immuneACCESS table with in-frame sequences only. Part of the clones is absent; in the studies checked, under half of the shortfall reflects unresolved V genes, and no reason is known for the rest. Clone size and the V and J calls come from that table; the DNA yielded D and trimming. The sample table contains over 70,000 clones; only one count was recorded for more than 70% of them. Jointly, the top ten make up 6.5% to 8.5% of the sample.

The CDR3 contains 10 residues, cysteine and phenylalanine counted. Only the CDR3 DNA stays, 30 bases, in frame from base 1. The entry originates in a study of blood T cell repertoires in COVID-19 (dated by TCRdb to the early 2020s). With respect to the entire study: The collaborator samples originated in the United States, Italy and Spain and spanned the acute and convalescent phases of COVID-19. A freely available public database, intended as a resource for researchers studying the immune response to SARS-CoV-2, is where the repertoires were released. Sample metadata almost always included a de-identified subject ID, COVID-19 status, age in years and sex. Where available, HLA class I and class II types were obtained from metadata supplied by the sample provider rather than from assay-based typing. The samples were drawn from the first 160 participants of the ongoing ImmuneRACE study and from about 1,200 subjects provided by 6 global collaborators. The prospective study material was composed of cDNA or gDNA derived from T cells, B-cell-depleted T cells, or PBMCs. Subjects who had been exposed to COVID-19, were actively infected with it, or had recovered from it provided the deeply sampled blood TCRbeta repertoires that made up the dataset. What the work shows at the level of the full study, not this receptor alone: The amount of clinical and demographic metadata varied by source and participant and was provided uncurated.

The receptor comes from a woman at least 80 years old with acute or convalescent COVID-19. The sequenced sample was peripheral blood. Recombination connected TRBV12-3 or TRBV12-4 to TRBJ2-3, with TRBD1 perhaps the D gene, on 5 matching bases. In nucleotides, the sequence is TGTGCAGGGGGCACAGATACGCAGTATTTT. It is translated as CAGGTDTQYF.